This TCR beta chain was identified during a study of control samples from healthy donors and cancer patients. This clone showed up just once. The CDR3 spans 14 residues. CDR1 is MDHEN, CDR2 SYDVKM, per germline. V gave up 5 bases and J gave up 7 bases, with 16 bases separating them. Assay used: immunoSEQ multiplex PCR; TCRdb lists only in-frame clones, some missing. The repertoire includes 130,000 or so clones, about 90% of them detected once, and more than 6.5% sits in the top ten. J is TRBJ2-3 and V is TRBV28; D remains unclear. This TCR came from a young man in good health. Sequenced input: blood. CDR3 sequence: CASSPGSTKNTQYF. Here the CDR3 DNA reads TGTGCCAGCAGTCCCGGGTCCACTAAAAATACGCAGTATTTT.